This TCR beta chain was identified in a study of blood T cell repertoires in COVID-19. CDR1 and CDR2 from the germline V gene are MGHRA and YSYEKL. The CDR3 extends over 13 amino acids. V lost 1 base and J lost 7, with 10 bases in between. In the study's own analysis: From reference gene primer amplification, estimates of nucleated cell counts were derived. The repertoire was sequenced with immunoSEQ multiplex PCR; TCRdb's copy has only in-frame clones and lacks some. That table furnishes V, J and clone size, whereas the DNA furnished D and trimming. Altogether 140,000 to 150,000 clones are present, about 82% being singletons, with the ten largest covering about 3%.

The TCR sequence derives from a woman in her thirties or forties with active or convalescent COVID-19. Sequencing was performed on peripheral blood. This chain links TRBV4-1 with TRBJ1-1, with D uncertain. CDR3 loop: CASSQGLNVEAFF. The CDR3, as DNA: TGCGCCAGCAGCCAAGGACTGAACGTTGAAGCTTTCTTT.